This TCR beta chain appears in the sequencing data of a study of T cell responses to AZD1222 COVID-19 vaccine. Study findings and constraints: Clonal diversity may have been underestimated in mostly white British donors.

About this clone itself: Its specificity is unknown.

The V end was cut by 0 bases, the J end by 5 bases, with 13 bases between. CDR1 and CDR2 (germline): LGHNA, YNFKEQ. The CDR3 is made up of 15 amino acids. Some clones are missing from TCRdb's copy, which holds only in-frame ones; the method was immunoSEQ multiplex PCR. The repertoire holds around 140,000 clones, approximately 90% seen once, with about 10% in the top ten. This material consisted of peripheral blood, taken 28 days after the second AZD1222 dose. This receptor was taken from an adult who received the AZD1222 COVID-19 vaccine. The chain is built from TRBV4-2 and TRBJ2-5; tentative D call: TRBD1 (5 bases). CDR3 sequence (DNA): TGTGCCAGCAGCCAAGATGACAGACTGTTGGAGACCCAGTACTTC. Translation gives CASSQDDRLLETQYF.